These 13 T cell receptor beta chains came from one sample sequenced in a study of T cells in narcolepsy. Sequencing used immunoSEQ multiplex PCR; TCRdb keeps in-frame clones, though not all of them. The sample consists of 9,500 to 12,000 clones, 94% of them appearing once. Sequencing was carried out using CD45RA- memory CD4+ T cells from PBMCs. All receptors derive from a human donor with narcolepsy.

J is TRBJ1-1 and V is TRBV14, with 9 bases identical to TRBD1. V was pared by 2 bases and J by 0 bases, with 4 bases of the junction left unmatched. The germline V gene has CDR1 SGHDN and CDR2 FVKESK. The CDR3 loop spans 16 amino acids. CDR3 sequence: CASSQHRGLLNTEAFF. DNA of the CDR3: TGTGCCAGCAGCCAACACAGGGGGCTCCTGAACACTGAAGCTTTCTTT.

The J gene is TRBJ1-2, the V gene TRBV5-6, with D unresolved. The V and J ends lost 0 bases and 14 bases respectively, with 11 bases between them. The CDR3 has 11 amino acids. CDR1 SGHDT and CDR2 YYEEEE come from the germline V gene. In DNA, the CDR3 is TGTGCCAGCAGCTTGGGACCCTCGAAAACCTTC. Translated, it gives CASSLGPSKTF.

This chain connects TRBV30 to TRBJ2-5, with TRBD1 as a possible D gene (6 bases). V was shortened by 2 bases and J by 5 bases, with 12 bases between the two germline ends. This CDR3 has 13 amino acids. CDR1 is GTSNPN and CDR2 is SVGIG in the germline V gene (reference sequence). CDR3 sequence reads: CAWSPQGLETQYF. The CDR3 DNA sequence: TGTGCCTGGAGTCCCCAGGGGTTGGAGACCCAGTACTTC. Combining the CDR3 with reference TRBV30 and TRBJ2-5 gives the whole variable domain SQTIHQWPATLVQPVGSPLSLECTVEGTSNPNLYWYRQAAGRGLQLLFYSVGIGQISSEVPQNLSASRPQDRQFILSSKKLLLSDSGFYLCAWSPQGLETQYFGPGTRLLVL.

V usage is TRBV7-8 and J usage is TRBJ1-1; D is ambiguous. The CDR3 has 13 amino acids. Trimming cost V 0 bases and J 8 bases, with 10 bases left between them. Germline V lookup: CDR1 SGHVS, CDR2 FQNEAQ. The CDR3 sequence is CASSLARAEEAFF. The CDR3 nucleotides are TGTGCCAGCAGCTTAGCCCGGGCAGAAGAAGCTTTCTTT.

The V call is TRBV11-2, the J call TRBJ2-5; 14 bases map to TRBD2. Trimming cost V 6 bases and J 4 bases; bases outside gene matches: 10. Germline V gene sequence: CDR1 SGHAT, CDR2 FQNNGV. CDR3 length equals 17 residues. The DNA for the CDR3 is TGTGCCAGCAGGGGGACTAGCGGGAGTTGGGGCGGAGAGACCCAGTACTTC. It specifies CASRGTSGSWGGETQYF.

The rearrangement uses TRBV5-6 and TRBJ2-7; D ambiguous. Germline CDR1 SGHDT, CDR2 YYEEEE. The CDR3 is made up of 14 amino acids. V was clipped by 2 bases and J by 0 bases, with 9 bases between them. CDR3 nucleotides: TGTGCCAGCAGCTTTTTTCGGCGCTCCTACGAGCAGTACTTC. This codes for CASSFFRRSYEQYF.

Only a few counts were recorded for this clone. The gene calls are TRBV5-1 and TRBJ1-1; no clear D gene. Per the germline V gene, CDR1 is SGHRS and CDR2 is YFSETQ. V lost 3 bases and J 2 bases, leaving 8 bases between the germline ends. The CDR3 sequence is 13 residues long. In nucleotides, the CDR3 is TGCGCCAGCAGCTCGGAGGTTAACACTGAAGCTTTCTTT. Protein: CASSSEVNTEAFF.

V usage is TRBV7-2 and J usage is TRBJ1-5; 11 bases match TRBD1. Germline V gene data show CDR1 as SGHTA and CDR2 as FQGNSA. The CDR3 sequence is 15 residues long. V was clipped by 5 bases and J by 4 bases; unmatched bases: 4. The CDR3 spells CASSPGTGGNQPQHF. In DNA form, the CDR3 reads TGTGCCAGCAGCCCCGGGACAGGGGGAAATCAGCCCCAGCATTTT.

The V and J genes are TRBV18 and TRBJ2-2; weak D call: TRBD1 (6 bases). V lost 1 base and J 3 bases, leaving 6 bases between the germline ends. Germline V gives CDR1 KGHSH, CDR2 LQKENI. The CDR3 consists of 14 residues. The CDR3 bases are TGTGCCAGCTCACCACAGGGGGACACCGGGGAGCTGTTTTTT. Its protein product is CASSPQGDTGELFF.

CDR3 loop: CASSKNSGEETQYF. The CDR3 DNA is TGCGCCAGCAGCAAGAATAGCGGGGAAGAGACCCAGTACTTC. The chain combines TRBV5-1 with TRBJ2-5; 8 bases are a match to TRBD2. This CDR3 is built from 14 residues. The trim removed 4 bases at V and 3 bases at J, leaving 5 bases unmatched. Germline assignment: CDR1 SGHRS and CDR2 YFSETQ.

This chain joins TRBV15 and TRBJ2-7, with 8 positions matching TRBD1. V gave up 2 bases and J gave up 0 bases; unmatched junction bases: 9. The CDR3 has 17 amino acids. Germline CDR1 LNHNV, CDR2 YYDKDF (reference sequence). The CDR3 sequence is CATSRPGQGLSSYEQYF. The CDR3 nucleotides are TGTGCCACCAGCAGACCTGGACAGGGACTCTCCTCCTACGAGCAGTACTTC. Combining the CDR3 with reference TRBV15 and TRBJ2-7 gives the whole variable domain DAMVIQNPRYQVTQFGKPVTLSCSQTLNHNVMYWYQQKSSQAPKLLFHYYDKDFNNEADTPDNFQSRRPNTSFCFLDIRSPGLGDTAMYLCATSRPGQGLSSYEQYFGPGTRLTVT.

The chain joins TRBV5-4 to TRBJ2-7, with D possibly matching TRBD1 (6 bases). The V and J ends lost 6 bases and 1 base respectively, with 11 bases between them. The CDR3 contains 13 residues. The V gene's germline CDR1 is SGHNT and CDR2 YYREEE (reference sequence). The CDR3 region has the DNA TGTGCCAGCAACAACAGGGCATCCTACGAGCAGTACTTC. Translation: CASNNRASYEQYF. Full variable domain (outside the CDR3, taken from reference TRBV5-4 and TRBJ2-7): ETGVTQSPTHLIKTRGQQVTLRCSSQSGHNTVSWYQQALGQGPQFIFQYYREEENGRGNFPPRFSGLQFPNYSSELNVNALELDDSALYLCASNNRASYEQYFGPGTRLTVT.

This chain uses TRBV19 with TRBJ2-3; 12 nucleotides match TRBD2. This CDR3 is 16 amino acids long. Germline CDR1 is LNHDA and CDR2 is SQIVND (reference sequence). V shed 5 bases, J shed 2 bases, and the junction held 5 bases outside the gene matches. In DNA, the CDR3 is TGTGCCAGTAGTTCGCGGACTAGCGGGAACACAGATACGCAGTATTTT. Its protein is CASSSRTSGNTDTQYF.